This paragraph reports one TCR beta chain. The antigen this receptor binds is unknown. Base qualities are not at hand, and no much larger clone is one base apart. The data belong to a study of naive and memory T cell subsets (dated 2017 in TCRdb). Turning to the overall study: The study applied an open-source, UMI-based TCR alpha and beta sequencing pipeline to sorted naive and memory peripheral blood T cell subsets. RNA was DNase-treated and reverse transcribed with TCR constant-region primers, mostly using SuperScript III. The results of the functional CMV T cell responses matched the IgG serology results in every case. What the research found in general, with its limitations: A few larger clonotypes were present in naive repertoires, particularly the CD8 repertoires, and these clonotypes were possibly memory cells re-expressing CD45RA. After error correction, over 95% of naive TCR sequences appeared only once, giving much steeper abundance distributions than memory subsets. A power law was followed by TCR abundance, with an exponent that differed between naive and memory subsets but was consistent across the three individuals. In both CD4 and CD8 cells, the Gini index increased while Shannon and inverse Simpson diversity decreased from naive through CM, EM and EMRA. The repertoire findings for the naive and memory subsets could not be validated, as no ground truth was available. RNA-based TCR counts may be influenced by expression changes linked to T cell activation and differentiation. A clonotype was defined as a single alpha or beta chain sequence rather than as a paired alpha/beta receptor.

Separate amplification of TCR alpha and beta chain libraries was performed from the second PCR step onward. CMV status of each donor was established by measuring IFNgamma production from CD4+ T cells after fresh PBMCs were stimulated overnight with CMV viral lysate. Using Miltenyi beads, CD4 T cells were first positively selected, and CD8 T cells were then positively selected from the CD4-negative fraction. Cells were stained for CD3, CD4, CD8, CD45RA, CD27 and a live/dead dye and were sorted on a BD Aria II into four subsets based on CD45RA and CD27. Blood was obtained from a few healthy volunteers, and the blood from each volunteer was fractionated into CD4 and CD8 T cells and subsequently into four differentiation subsets. Approximately 130 ml of peripheral blood was drawn per donor, and PBMC were isolated by Ficoll-Paque PLUS density-gradient centrifugation. Sorted cells were lysed in RLT buffer, after which RNA was extracted using a Qiagen RNeasy kit and stored at -80 degrees C.

Trimming takes 5 bases from V and 9 bases from J, and the germline ends sit 11 bases apart. From the germline V gene (reference sequence), CDR1 is GTSNPN and CDR2 is SVGIG. Measured from the cysteine to the phenylalanine, the CDR3 is 11 residues long. Only the CDR3 region is kept as DNA, spanning 33 bases read in frame from base 1. Receptors were amplified or captured by UMI-ligation and nested PCR. An equimolar mix of two oligonucleotides covering both TRBC1 and TRBC2 was used as the beta constant-region primer. T4 RNA ligase 1 ligated a single-stranded oligonucleotide carrying the SP2 primer and a 12-nucleotide UMI to the cDNA 3' end. Four rounds of PCR were used to amplify ligated cDNA, with nested alpha and beta constant-region primers being used together with the SP2 primer. Incubation of the ligation reaction was carried out at 16 degrees C for roughly 18-24 hours. To avoid over-amplification, PCR2 was usually performed as a SYBR Green qPCR and halted once a predetermined threshold was reached. Every purification after the first one was done using Agencourt AMPure XP magnetic beads. Libraries were quantified by Qubit and checked on a TapeStation, with a main peak expected near 650 bp. Pooled libraries were sequenced on an Illumina MiSeq using v2 2x251 paired-end kits, and typically about 0.95-2.3 million reads were obtained per sample. Each sample was pooled at 4 to 5 nM, and about 4.5-7% PhiX was included to help cluster recognition. The study's own analysis went as follows. V and J genes were assigned to Demultiplexor-processed FASTQ reads by Decombinator through tag matching, with a single base-pair mismatch being allowed. UMIs were used by Collapsinator to correct both sequencing errors and frequency errors arising from PCR heterogeneity. CDR3Translator translated TCRs and extracted CDR3s from the conserved cysteine to the FGXG phenylalanine, flagging non-productive sequences. Gini, Shannon entropy and inverse Simpson indices were calculated on repertoires that had been subsampled to equal numbers of UMI-defined TCRs. Power-law fits to clonotype abundance distributions were performed by maximum likelihood within the linear range. Similar UMI counts, unique TCR numbers and clonal distributions were obtained with the pipeline and with MIGEC on one naive CD8 sample. One analysis removed from the naive repertoire any naive TCRs that were also found in any memory subset from the same donor. The repertoires were searched for roughly 7,900 CMV-associated CDR3 sequences that had been compiled from VDJdb and a published dataset. Using fastp trimming at Q25 and MiXCR clonotype assembly, TCRdb reanalyzed the public sequencing data and kept in-frame beta chains. CDR3 protein duplicates are merged, each entry listing the most common genes and DNA. Here the V and J calls rest on TCRdb's processing, not on the authors' analysis. The sample table holds around 160,000 distinct CDR3 sequences, of which about 15% were seen once. 0.14% of the sample rests with the top ten.

This clonotype was obtained from a human donor in good health. The V gene is TRBV30 and the J gene is TRBJ2-1, with no confidently assigned D gene. What was sequenced was naive CD4+ T cells from blood. The cell subset or site label, as the study defines it: naive T cells, CD45RA high CD27+. The DNA sequence is as follows: TGTGCCTGGGCCCCGTGGGGTGAGCAGTTCTTC. Its coded protein is CAWAPWGEQFF.